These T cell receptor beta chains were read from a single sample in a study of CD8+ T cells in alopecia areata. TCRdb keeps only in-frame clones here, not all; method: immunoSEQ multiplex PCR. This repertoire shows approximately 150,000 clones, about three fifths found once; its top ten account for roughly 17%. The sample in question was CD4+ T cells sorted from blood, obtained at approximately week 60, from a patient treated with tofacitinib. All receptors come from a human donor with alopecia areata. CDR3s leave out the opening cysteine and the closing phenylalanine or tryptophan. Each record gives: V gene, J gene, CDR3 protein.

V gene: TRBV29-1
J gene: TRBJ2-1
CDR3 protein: SVKHNEQF

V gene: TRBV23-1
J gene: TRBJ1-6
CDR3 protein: ASSLPNSPLH

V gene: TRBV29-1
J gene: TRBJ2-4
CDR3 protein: SVEEQGVAKNIQY

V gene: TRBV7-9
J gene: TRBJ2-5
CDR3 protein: ASSPGSGKETQY

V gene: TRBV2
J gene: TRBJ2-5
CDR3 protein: ASSTNQETQY

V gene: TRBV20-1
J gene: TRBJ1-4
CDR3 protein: SAYYEKLF

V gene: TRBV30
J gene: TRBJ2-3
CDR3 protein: AWSGTRADTQY

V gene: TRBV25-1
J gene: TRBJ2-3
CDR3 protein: ASSESAGGPVDTQY

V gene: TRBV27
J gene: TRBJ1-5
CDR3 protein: ASSGQGEQPQH

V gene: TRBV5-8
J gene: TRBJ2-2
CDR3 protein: ASSPGRSMDTGELF

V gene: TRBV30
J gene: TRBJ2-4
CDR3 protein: AWSPRVGLAKNIQY

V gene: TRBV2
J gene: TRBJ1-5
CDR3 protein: ASSEQNSNQPQH

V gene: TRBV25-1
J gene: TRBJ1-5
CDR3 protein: ASILAQH

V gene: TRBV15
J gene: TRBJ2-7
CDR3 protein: ATSTGGTYEQY

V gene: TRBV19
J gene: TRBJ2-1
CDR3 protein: ASSLNSYNEQF

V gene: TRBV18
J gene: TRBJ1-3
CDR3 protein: ASSPPSRSSGNTIY

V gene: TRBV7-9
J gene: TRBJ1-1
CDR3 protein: ASSLYSEAF

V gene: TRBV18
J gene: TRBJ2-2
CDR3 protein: ASSPPAAFGTGELF

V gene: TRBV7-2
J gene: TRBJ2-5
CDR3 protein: ASSSHTSGGVTQY

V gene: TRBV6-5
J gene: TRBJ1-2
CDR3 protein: ASSYSGAGYGYT

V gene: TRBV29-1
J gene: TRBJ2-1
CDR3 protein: SVEIGVHSYNEQF

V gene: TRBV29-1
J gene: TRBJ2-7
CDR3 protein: SVLRDNYEQY

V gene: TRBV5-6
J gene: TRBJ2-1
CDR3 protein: ASSLDVTNEQF

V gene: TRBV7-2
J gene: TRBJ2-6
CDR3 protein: ASSWDGGQANVLT

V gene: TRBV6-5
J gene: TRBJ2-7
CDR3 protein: ASSTVTPYEQY

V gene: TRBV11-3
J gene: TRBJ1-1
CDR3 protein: ASSQTGSRTEAF

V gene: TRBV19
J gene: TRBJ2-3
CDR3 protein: ASRGRDTQY

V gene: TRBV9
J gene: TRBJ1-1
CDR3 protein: ASSVDRGNTEAF

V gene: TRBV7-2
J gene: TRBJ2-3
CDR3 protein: ASSSGQPLTDTQY

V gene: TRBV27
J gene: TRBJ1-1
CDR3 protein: ATTGRGQGEAF

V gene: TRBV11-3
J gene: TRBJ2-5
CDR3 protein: ASSDDGWGRPRETQY

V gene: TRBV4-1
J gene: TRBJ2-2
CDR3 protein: ASSQGRGLGELF

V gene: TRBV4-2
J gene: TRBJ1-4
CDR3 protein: ASSQERQHSEKLF

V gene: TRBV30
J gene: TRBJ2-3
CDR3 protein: AWSGRTAGTRSTQY

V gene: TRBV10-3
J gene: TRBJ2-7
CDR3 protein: AIRQEHYEQY

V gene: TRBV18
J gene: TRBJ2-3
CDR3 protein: ASSPPSGDTQY

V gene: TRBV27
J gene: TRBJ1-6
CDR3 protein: ASSLMDRGDSPLH

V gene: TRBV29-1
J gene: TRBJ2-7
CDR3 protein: SVVNRAVGATHYEQY

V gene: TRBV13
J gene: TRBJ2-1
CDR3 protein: ASSLEAGSYNEQF

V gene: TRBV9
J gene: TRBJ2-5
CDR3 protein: ASSVGVKWETQY

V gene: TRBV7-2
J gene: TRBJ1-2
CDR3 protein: ASSPLRGNYGYT

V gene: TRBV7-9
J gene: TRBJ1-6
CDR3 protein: ASSTDEGAYNSPLH

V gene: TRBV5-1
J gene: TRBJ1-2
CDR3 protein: ASSRDSELYGYT

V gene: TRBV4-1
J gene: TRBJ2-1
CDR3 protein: ASSQGLLAGVYNEQF

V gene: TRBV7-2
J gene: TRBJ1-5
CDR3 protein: ASSLSPGAQPQH

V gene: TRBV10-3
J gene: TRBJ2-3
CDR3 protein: AIMGQGADTQY

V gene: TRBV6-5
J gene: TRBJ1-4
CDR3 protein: ASSYSVATYEKLF

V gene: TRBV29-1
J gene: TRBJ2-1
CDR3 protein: SVEGLAGTEQF

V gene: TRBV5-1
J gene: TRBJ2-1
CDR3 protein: ASSLASGGNEQF

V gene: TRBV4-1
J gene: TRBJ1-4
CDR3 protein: ASSRDRRGEKLF

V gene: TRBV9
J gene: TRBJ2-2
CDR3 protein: ASSAGLPNTGELF

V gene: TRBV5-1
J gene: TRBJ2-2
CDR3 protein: ASSLGPPTTGELF

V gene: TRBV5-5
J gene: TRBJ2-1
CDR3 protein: ASSLAGGNEQF

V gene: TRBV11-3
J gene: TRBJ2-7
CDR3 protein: ASSTYPHEQY

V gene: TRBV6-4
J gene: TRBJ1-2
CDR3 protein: ASTPEGGSYGYT